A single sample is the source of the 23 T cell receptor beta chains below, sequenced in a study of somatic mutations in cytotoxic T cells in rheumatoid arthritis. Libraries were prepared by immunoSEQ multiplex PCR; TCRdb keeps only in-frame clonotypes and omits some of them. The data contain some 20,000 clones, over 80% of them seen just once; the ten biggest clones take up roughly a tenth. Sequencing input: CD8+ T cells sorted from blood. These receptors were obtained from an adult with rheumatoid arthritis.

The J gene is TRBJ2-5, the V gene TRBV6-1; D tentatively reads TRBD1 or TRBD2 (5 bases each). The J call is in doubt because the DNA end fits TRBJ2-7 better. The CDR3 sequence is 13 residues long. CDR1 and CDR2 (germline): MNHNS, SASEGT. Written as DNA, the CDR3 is TGTGCCAGCAGTAGTGGGGGTTCCTACGAGCAGTACTTC. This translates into CASSSGGSYEQYF.

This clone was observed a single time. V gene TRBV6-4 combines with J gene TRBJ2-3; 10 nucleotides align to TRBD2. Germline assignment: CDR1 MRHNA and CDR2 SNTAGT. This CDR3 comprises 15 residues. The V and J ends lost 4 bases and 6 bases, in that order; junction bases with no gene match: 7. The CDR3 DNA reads TGTGCCAGCAGTGCCGAAGCGGGGGGGCCCGATACGCAGTATTTT. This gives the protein CASSAEAGGPDTQYF.

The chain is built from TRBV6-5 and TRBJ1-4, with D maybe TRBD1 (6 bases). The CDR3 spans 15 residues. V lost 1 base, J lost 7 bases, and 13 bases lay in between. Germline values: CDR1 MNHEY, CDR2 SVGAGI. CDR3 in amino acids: CASSYWSRGGEKLFF. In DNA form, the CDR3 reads TGTGCCAGCAGTTACTGGAGCAGGGGCGGTGAAAAACTGTTTTTT.

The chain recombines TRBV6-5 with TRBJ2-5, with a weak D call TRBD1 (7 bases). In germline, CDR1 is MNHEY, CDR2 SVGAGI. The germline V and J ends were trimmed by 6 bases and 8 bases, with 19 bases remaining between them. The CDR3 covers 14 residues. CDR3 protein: CASSRFSRGDTQYF. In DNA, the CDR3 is TGTGCCAGCAGCCGGTTCTCCAGGGGGGATACCCAGTACTTC.

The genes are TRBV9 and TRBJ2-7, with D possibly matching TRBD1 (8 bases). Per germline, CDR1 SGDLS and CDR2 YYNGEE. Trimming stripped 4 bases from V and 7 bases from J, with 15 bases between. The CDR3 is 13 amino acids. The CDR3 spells CASSRGQGGEQYF. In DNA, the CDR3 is TGTGCCAGCAGCCGCGGACAGGGAGGGGAGCAGTACTTC.

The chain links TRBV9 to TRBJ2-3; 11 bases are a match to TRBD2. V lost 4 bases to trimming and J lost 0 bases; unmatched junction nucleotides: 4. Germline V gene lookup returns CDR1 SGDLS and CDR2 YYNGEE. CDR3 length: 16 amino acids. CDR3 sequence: CASSTASGGSTDTQYF. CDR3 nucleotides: TGTGCCAGCAGCACAGCTAGCGGGGGGAGCACAGATACGCAGTATTTT. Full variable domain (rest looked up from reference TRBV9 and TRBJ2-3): DSGVTQTPKHLITATGQRVTLRCSPRSGDLSVYWYQQSLDQGLQFLIQYYNGEERAKGNILERFSAQQFPDLHSELNLSSLELGDSALYFCASSTASGGSTDTQYFGPGTRLTVL.

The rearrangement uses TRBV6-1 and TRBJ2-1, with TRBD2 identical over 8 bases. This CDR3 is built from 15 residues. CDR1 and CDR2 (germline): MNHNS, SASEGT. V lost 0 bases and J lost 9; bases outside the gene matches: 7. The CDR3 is CASSEATGGPFEQFF. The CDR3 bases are TGTGCCAGCAGTGAAGCGACGGGGGGGCCATTTGAGCAGTTCTTC.

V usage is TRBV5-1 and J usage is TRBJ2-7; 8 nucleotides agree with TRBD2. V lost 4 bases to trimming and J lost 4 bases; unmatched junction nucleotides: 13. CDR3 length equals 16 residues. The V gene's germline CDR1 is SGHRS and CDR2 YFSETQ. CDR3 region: CASSPLGGAGAYEQYF. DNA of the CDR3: TGCGCCAGCAGCCCGCTGGGGGGAGCGGGGGCTTACGAGCAGTACTTC.

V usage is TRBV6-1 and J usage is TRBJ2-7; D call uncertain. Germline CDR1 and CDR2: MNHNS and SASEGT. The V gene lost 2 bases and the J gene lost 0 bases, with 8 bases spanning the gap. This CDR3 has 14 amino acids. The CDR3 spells CASSEIEVSYEQYF. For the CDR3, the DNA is TGTGCCAGCAGTGAAATTGAGGTCTCCTACGAGCAGTACTTC.

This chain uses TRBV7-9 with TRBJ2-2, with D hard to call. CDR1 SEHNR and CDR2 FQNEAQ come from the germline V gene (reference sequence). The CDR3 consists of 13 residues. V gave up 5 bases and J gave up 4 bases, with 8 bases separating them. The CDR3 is CASSLHSTGELFF. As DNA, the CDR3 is TGTGCCAGCAGCCTACATAGCACCGGGGAGCTGTTTTTT.

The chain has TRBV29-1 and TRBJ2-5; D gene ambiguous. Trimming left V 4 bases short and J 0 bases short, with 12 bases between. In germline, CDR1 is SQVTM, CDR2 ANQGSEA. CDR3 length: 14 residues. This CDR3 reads CSVVGPAYQETQYF. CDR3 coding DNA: TGCAGCGTTGTCGGCCCCGCGTACCAAGAGACCCAGTACTTC.

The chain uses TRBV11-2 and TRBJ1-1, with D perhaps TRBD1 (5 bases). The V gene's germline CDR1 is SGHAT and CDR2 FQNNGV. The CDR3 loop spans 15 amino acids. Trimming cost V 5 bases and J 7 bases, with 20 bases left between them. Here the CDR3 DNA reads TGTGCCAGCAGCCTCGGCAGACGGGGGTGGGTTGAAGCTTTCTTT. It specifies CASSLGRRGWVEAFF.

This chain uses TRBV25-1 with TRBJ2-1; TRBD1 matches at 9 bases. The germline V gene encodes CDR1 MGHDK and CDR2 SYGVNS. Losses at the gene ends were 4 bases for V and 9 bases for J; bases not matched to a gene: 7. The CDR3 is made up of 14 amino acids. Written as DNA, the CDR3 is TGTGCCAGCAGTGGAGGGACAGGGTCTCGTGAGCAGTTCTTC. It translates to CASSGGTGSREQFF.

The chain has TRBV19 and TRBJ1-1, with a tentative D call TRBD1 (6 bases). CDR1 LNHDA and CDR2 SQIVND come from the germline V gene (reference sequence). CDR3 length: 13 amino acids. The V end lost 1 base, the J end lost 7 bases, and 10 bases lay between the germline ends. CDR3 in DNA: TGTGCCAGTAGTATAGGCGGGGGCGGTGAAGCTTTCTTT. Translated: CASSIGGGGEAFF.

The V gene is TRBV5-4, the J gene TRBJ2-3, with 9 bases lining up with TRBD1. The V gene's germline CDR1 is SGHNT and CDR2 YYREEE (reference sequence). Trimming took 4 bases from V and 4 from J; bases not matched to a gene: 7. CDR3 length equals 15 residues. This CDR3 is CASSPPHRGPDTQYF. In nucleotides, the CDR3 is TGTGCCAGCAGCCCCCCCCACAGGGGGCCAGATACGCAGTATTTT.

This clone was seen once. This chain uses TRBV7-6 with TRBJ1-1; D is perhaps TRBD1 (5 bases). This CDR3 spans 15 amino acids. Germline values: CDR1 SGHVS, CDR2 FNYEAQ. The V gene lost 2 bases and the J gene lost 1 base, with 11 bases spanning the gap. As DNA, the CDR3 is TGTGCCAGCAGCTTACTTCCGGGACGGAACACTGAAGCTTTCTTT. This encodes CASSLLPGRNTEAFF. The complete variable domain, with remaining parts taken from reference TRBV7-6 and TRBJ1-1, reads GAGVSQSPRYKVTKRGQDVALRCDPISGHVSLYWYRQALGQGPEFLTYFNYEAQQDKSGLPNDRFSAERPEGSISTLTIQRTEQRDSAMYRCASSLLPGRNTEAFFGQGTRLTVV.

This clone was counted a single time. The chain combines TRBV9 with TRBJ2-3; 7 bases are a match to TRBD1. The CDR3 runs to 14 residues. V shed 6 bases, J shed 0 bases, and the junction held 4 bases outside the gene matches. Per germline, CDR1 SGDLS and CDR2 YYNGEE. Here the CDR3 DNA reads TGTGCCAGCACCGGACAGGAGAGCACAGATACGCAGTATTTT. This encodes CASTGQESTDTQYF.

The CDR3 DNA reads TGTGCCAGCAGCCGAACTAGCGCCATCCCGGATACGCAGTATTTT. It translates to CASSRTSAIPDTQYF. The chain has TRBV7-9 and TRBJ2-3; the match to TRBD2 covers 7 bases. Germline V gene sequence: CDR1 SEHNR, CDR2 FQNEAQ (reference sequence). The CDR3 has 15 residues. J lost 6 bases, V lost 5 bases, and 11 bases had no gene match. Full variable domain (rest looked up from reference TRBV7-9 and TRBJ2-3): DTGVSQNPRHKITKRGQNVTFRCDPISEHNRLYWYRQTLGQGPEFLTYFQNEAQLEKSRLLSDRFSAERPKGSFSTLEIQRTEQGDSAMYLCASSRTSAIPDTQYFGPGTRLTVL.

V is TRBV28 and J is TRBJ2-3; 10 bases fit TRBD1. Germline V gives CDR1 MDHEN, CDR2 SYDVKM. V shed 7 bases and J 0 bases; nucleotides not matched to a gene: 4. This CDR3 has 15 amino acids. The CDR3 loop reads CASMLGQGSTDTQYF. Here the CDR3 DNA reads TGTGCCAGCATGTTGGGACAGGGGAGCACAGATACGCAGTATTTT.

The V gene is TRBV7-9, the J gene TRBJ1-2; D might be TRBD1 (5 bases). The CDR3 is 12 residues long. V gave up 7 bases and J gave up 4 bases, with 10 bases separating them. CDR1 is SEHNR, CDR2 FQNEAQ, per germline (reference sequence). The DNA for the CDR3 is TGTGCCAGCACCCGAGACAGCTATGGCTACACCTTC. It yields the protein CASTRDSYGYTF. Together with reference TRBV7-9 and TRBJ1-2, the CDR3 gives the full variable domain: DTGVSQNPRHKITKRGQNVTFRCDPISEHNRLYWYRQTLGQGPEFLTYFQNEAQLEKSRLLSDRFSAERPKGSFSTLEIQRTEQGDSAMYLCASTRDSYGYTFGSGTRLTVV.

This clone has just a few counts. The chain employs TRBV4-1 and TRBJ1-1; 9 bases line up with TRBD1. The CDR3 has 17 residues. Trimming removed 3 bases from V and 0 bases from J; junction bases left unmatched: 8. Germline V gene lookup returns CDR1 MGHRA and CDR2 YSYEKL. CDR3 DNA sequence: TGCGCCAGCAGCCAGGAGGGACAGGGACACATGAACACTGAAGCTTTCTTT. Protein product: CASSQEGQGHMNTEAFF.

The CDR3 sequence is CASSLRQPHEQYF. CDR3 nucleotide sequence: TGCGCCAGCAGCTTGCGGCAGCCCCACGAGCAGTACTTC. This chain joins TRBV5-1 and TRBJ2-7; no clear D. The CDR3 length is 13 residues. V lost 1 base to trimming and J lost 5 bases, with 10 bases between them. Germline CDR1 SGHRS, CDR2 YFSETQ.

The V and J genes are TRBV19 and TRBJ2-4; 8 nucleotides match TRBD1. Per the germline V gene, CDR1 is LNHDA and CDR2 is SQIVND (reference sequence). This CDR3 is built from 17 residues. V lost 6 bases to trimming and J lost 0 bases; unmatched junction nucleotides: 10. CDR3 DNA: TGTGCCAGTAGCCGTGACAGGGGAGGAGAAGCCAAAAACATTCAGTACTTC. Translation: CASSRDRGGEAKNIQYF.